There are many counts of the clone carrying this T cell receptor (beta chain). TCRdb redid the calling of the 5' RACE reads with MiXCR, one entry per CDR3 protein. The data contain approximately 680,000 distinct CDR3 sequences, under 8.5% of them seen just once; the ten biggest clones take up less than 2%. This specimen belongs to a study of identical twins. V gave up 4 bases and J gave up 3 bases; unmatched junction bases: 5. The germline V gene has CDR1 SQVTM and CDR2 ANQGSEA. The CDR3 runs to 14 residues. The same data also went into a second study, on yellow fever vaccine responses in identical twins.

The chain joins TRBV29-1 to TRBJ2-2; 7 bases align to TRBD1. Sequenced: PBMCs. This clonotype was sampled from a woman between 18 and 29 years old in good health. In DNA, the CDR3 is TGCAGCGTTGTTGGGACAGACGACACCGGGGAGCTGTTTTTT. Its protein is CSVVGTDDTGELFF.